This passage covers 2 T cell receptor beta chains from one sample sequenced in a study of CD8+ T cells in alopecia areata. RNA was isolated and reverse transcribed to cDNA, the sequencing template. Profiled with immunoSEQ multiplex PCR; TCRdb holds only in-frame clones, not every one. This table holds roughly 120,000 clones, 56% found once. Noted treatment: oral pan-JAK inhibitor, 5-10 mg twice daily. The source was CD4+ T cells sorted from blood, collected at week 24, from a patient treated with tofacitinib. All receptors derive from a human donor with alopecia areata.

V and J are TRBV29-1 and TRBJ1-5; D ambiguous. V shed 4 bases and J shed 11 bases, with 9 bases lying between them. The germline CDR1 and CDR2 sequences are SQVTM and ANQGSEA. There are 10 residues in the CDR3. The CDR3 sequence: CSVGREAQHF. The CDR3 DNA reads TGCAGCGTTGGCCGCGAGGCCCAGCATTTT. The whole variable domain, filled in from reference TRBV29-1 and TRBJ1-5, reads SAVISQKPSRDICQRGTSLTIQCQVDSQVTMMFWYRQQPGQSLTLIATANQGSEATYESGFVIDKFPISRPNLTFSTLTVSNMSPEDSSIYLCSVGREAQHFGDGTRLSIL.

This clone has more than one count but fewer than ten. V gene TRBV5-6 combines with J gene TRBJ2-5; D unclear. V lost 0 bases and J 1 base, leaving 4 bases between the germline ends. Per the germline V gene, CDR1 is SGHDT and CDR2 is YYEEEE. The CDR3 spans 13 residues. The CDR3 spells CASSLALQETQYF. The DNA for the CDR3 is TGTGCCAGCAGCTTGGCACTCCAAGAGACCCAGTACTTC. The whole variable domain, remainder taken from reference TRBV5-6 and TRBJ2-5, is DAGVTQSPTHLIKTRGQQVTLRCSPKSGHDTVSWYQQALGQGPQFIFQYYEEEERQRGNFPDRFSGHQFPNYSSELNVNALLLGDSALYLCASSLALQETQYFGPGTRLLVL.